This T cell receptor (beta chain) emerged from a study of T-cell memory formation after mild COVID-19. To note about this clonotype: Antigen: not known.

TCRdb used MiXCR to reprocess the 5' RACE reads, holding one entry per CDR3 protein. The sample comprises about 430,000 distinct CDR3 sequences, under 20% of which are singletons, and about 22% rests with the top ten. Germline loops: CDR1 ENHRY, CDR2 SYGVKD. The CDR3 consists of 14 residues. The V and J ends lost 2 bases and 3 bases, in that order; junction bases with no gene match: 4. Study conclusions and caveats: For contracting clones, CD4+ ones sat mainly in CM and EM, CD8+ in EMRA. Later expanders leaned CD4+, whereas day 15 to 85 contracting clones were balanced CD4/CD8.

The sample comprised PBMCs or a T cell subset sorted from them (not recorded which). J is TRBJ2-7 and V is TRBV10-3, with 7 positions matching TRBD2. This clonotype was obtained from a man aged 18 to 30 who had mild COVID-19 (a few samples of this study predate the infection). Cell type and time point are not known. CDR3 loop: CAISEGRDYYEQYV. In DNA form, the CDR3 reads TGTGCCATCAGTGAGGGCAGGGACTACTACGAGCAGTACGTC.